A single sample gave rise to the 15 T cell receptor beta chains below, sequenced in a study of T cells in Graves' hyperthyroidism and ophthalmopathy. Amplification of TCR beta CDR3 regions used RNA as the template. A first-round RT-PCR of the TCR CDR3 used the HTBI primer set. One entry per CDR3 protein, called by TCRdb with MiXCR from the multiplex PCR reads. The sample shows roughly 160,000 distinct CDR3 sequences, 9.4% of them seen only once. The sequenced material came from blood. These receptors were taken from a woman under 30 with Graves' hyperthyroidism that later progressed to Graves' ophthalmopathy.

This clonotype was found many times. This chain uses TRBV28 with TRBJ2-7; 12 bases map to TRBD2. V shed 5 bases and J 3 bases; nucleotides not matched to a gene: 8. The CDR3 totals 16 residues. The V gene's germline CDR1 is MDHEN and CDR2 SYDVKM. CDR3 region: CASSLASGGAIYEQYF. The DNA of the CDR3 is TGTGCCAGCAGTCTCGCTAGCGGGGGGGCGATCTACGAGCAGTACTTC. Together with reference TRBV28 and TRBJ2-7, the CDR3 gives the full variable domain: DVKVTQSSRYLVKRTGEKVFLECVQDMDHENMFWYRQDPGLGLRLIYFSYDVKMKEKGDIPEGYSVSREKKERFSLILESASTNQTSMYLCASSLASGGAIYEQYFGPGTRLTVT.

This clonotype has ten or more counts. The rearrangement joins TRBV6-6 to TRBJ1-2; 9 bases align to TRBD1. Trimming removed 0 bases from V and 6 bases from J; junction bases left unmatched: 2. This CDR3 has 14 amino acids. The germline V gene has CDR1 MNHNY and CDR2 SVGAGI (reference sequence). DNA of the CDR3: TGTGCCAGCAGTTACTCTGGACAGGGGAATGGCTACACCTTC. Translating it yields CASSYSGQGNGYTF.

This chain connects TRBV9 to TRBJ1-6, with a tentative D call TRBD1 (5 bases). The CDR3 consists of 13 residues. The germline V and J ends were trimmed by 3 bases and 9 bases, with 10 bases remaining between them. From germline, CDR1 is SGDLS and CDR2 YYNGEE. The CDR3 coding sequence is TGTGCCAGCAGCGCCCCAGGGAGTTCACCCCTCCACTTT. Translated, it gives CASSAPGSSPLHF.

This clonotype was seen at least ten times. V is TRBV6-2 or TRBV6-3 and J is TRBJ2-2; 9 nucleotides align to TRBD1. Trimming cost V 8 bases and J 6 bases; bases outside gene matches: 4. The germline CDR1 and CDR2 sequences are MNHEY and SVGEGT. The CDR3 runs 13 residues. The chain's CDR3 is CASRDRAAGELFF. The CDR3 DNA reads as TGTGCCAGCCGGGACAGGGCTGCCGGGGAGCTGTTTTTT.

This clonotype was observed at least ten times. The J gene is TRBJ2-7, the V gene TRBV12-3 or TRBV12-4; TRBD2 aligns across 9 bases. The CDR3 has 14 amino acids. J lost 3 bases, V lost 4 bases, and 4 bases had no gene match. In DNA, the CDR3 is TGTGCCAGCAGTTCGAGGACTAGCGTCTACGAGCAGTACTTC. This translates into CASSSRTSVYEQYF.

This clonotype occurred a few times. The rearrangement links TRBV19 to TRBJ2-3; 14 bases agree with TRBD2. Germline CDR1 is LNHDA and CDR2 is SQIVND (reference sequence). V dropped 5 bases and J dropped 0; count of bases not matched to a gene: 7. This CDR3 comprises 18 residues. Here the CDR3 DNA reads TGTGCCAGTAGTCCGGGACTAGCGGGAGATTCTAGCACAGATACGCAGTATTTT. It is translated as CASSPGLAGDSSTDTQYF.

This clonotype has a count of ten or more. The chain couples TRBV7-8 to TRBJ1-5, with D possibly being TRBD1 (5 bases). The germline V gene has CDR1 SGHVS and CDR2 FQNEAQ. V lost 0 bases and J 0 bases, leaving 9 bases between the germline ends. The CDR3 extends over 16 amino acids. CDR3: CASSLARVDSNQPQHF. The CDR3 region has the DNA TGTGCCAGCAGCTTAGCCAGGGTTGATAGCAATCAGCCCCAGCATTTT.

The table lists this clonotype with many counts. The CDR3 sequence is CASSATGTDGNTIYF. The DNA of the CDR3 is TGTGCCAGCAGTGCTACCGGGACTGACGGAAACACCATATATTTT. This chain connects TRBV2 to TRBJ1-3; tentative D call: TRBD1 (5 bases). V lost 4 bases and J 4 bases, leaving 14 bases between the germline ends. Germline CDR1 SNHLY, CDR2 FYNNEI. The CDR3 contains 15 residues.

Of note for this clonotype: A much larger clone sits a single nucleotide away, making a read error possible. This chain links TRBV2 with TRBJ2-1, with a weak D call TRBD1 (6 bases). Trimming stripped 4 bases from V and 9 bases from J, with 7 bases between. This CDR3 comprises 11 residues. Germline V gene sequence: CDR1 SNHLY, CDR2 FYNNEI. As DNA, the CDR3 is TGTGCCAGCAGTGTACAGGGTGAGCAGTTCTTC. Encoded protein: CASSVQGEQFF.

The chain is built from TRBV2 and TRBJ2-2; D is undetermined. Germline CDR1 SNHLY, CDR2 FYNNEI. There are 14 residues in the CDR3. V was cut by 7 bases and J by 7 bases, with 16 bases left in between. CDR3 in amino acids: CASTGVGVGGELFF. The CDR3 DNA reads as TGTGCCAGCACTGGGGTTGGGGTAGGCGGGGAGCTGTTTTTT.

As to this clonotype: Just one base apart from a much larger clone, this may be a read error. The chain is built from TRBV7-3 and TRBJ2-3, with a possible D match to TRBD2 (6 bases). Germline CDR1 SGHTA, CDR2 FQGTGA. The CDR3 is 15 amino acids. Trimming stripped 4 bases from V and 1 base from J, with 12 bases between. The CDR3 DNA reads as TGTGCCAGCAGCTCTAGCGAGACAGGCACAGATACGCAGTATTTT. Encoded protein: CASSSSETGTDTQYF.

This clonotype has at least ten counts. The V and J genes are TRBV12-3 or TRBV12-4 and TRBJ2-1, with TRBD2 matching 7 bases. V dropped 3 bases and J dropped 9; count of bases not matched to a gene: 20. The CDR3 sequence is 18 residues long. The CDR3 sequence is CASSFRRVLTSSKGEQFF. Here the CDR3 DNA reads TGTGCCAGCAGTTTTCGGCGAGTGCTGACTAGCAGTAAAGGTGAGCAGTTCTTC.

This clonotype was detected many times. As DNA, the CDR3 is TGTGCCAGCAGTTACGGGGTAGGGTATGGCTACACCTTC. This gives the protein CASSYGVGYGYTF. V is TRBV6-5 and J is TRBJ1-2; D not certain. The CDR3 consists of 13 residues. Germline V gene data show CDR1 as MNHEY and CDR2 as SVGAGI. Trimming took off 2 bases at V and 5 bases at J, with 9 bases between the two ends.

Ten or more counts support this clonotype. The chain combines TRBV13 with TRBJ2-1; 7 bases align to TRBD2. The CDR3 is 14 residues long. V lost 6 bases, J lost 9 bases, and 11 bases stayed unmatched. Germline V lookup: CDR1 PRHDT, CDR2 FYEKMQ (reference sequence). DNA of the CDR3: TGTGCCAGCAGACGAAGCGGGATGTCATTTGAGCAGTTCTTC. The encoded protein is CASRRSGMSFEQFF.

This clonotype was recorded at least ten times. The chain carries TRBV16 and TRBJ2-1, with no clear D. Trimming left V 2 bases short and J 7 bases short, with 6 bases between. The CDR3 covers 12 residues. In germline, CDR1 is KGHSY, CDR2 FQNENV. The CDR3 coding sequence is TGTGCCAGCAGCCAACACCCAAATGAGCAGTTCTTC. Its protein is CASSQHPNEQFF. The whole variable domain, filled in from reference TRBV16 and TRBJ2-1, reads GEEVAQTPKHLVRGEGQKAKLYCAPIKGHSYVFWYQQVLKNEFKFLISFQNENVFDETGMPKERFSAKCLPNSPCSLEIQATKLEDSAVYFCASSQHPNEQFFGPGTRLTVL.